Each of the 3 T cell receptor beta chains below was sequenced from the same sample in a study of T cells after yellow fever vaccination. TCRdb reprocessed the 5' RACE reads with MiXCR, giving one entry per CDR3 protein. The table shows 610,000 or so distinct CDR3 sequences, with 9% to 15% occurring only once. Sequences were derived from PBMCs, sampled on the day of the yellow fever booster vaccination. Source of these receptors: a man aged 25-45 years who received the YFV17D yellow fever vaccine.

The V call is TRBV5-1, the J call TRBJ2-5; TRBD2 matches at 12 bases. The CDR3 is made up of 18 amino acids. Germline CDR1 and CDR2: SGHRS and YFSETQ. Trimming took 4 bases from V and 4 from J; bases not matched to a gene: 14. The CDR3 nucleotides read TGCGCCAGCAGCCCGACTAGCGGGAGACCCCGGGGCGGAGAGACCCAGTACTTC. As protein: CASSPTSGRPRGGETQYF.

The chain is built from TRBV7-2 and TRBJ1-3; D is unclear. This CDR3 comprises 14 residues. Germline-derived CDR1 and CDR2 are SGHTA and FQGNSA. The V gene lost 5 bases and the J gene lost 9 bases, with 17 bases spanning the gap. The DNA for the CDR3 is TGTGCCAGCAGCGACCGGACCTTAACGGGCACCATATATTTT. Translation: CASSDRTLTGTIYF. The complete variable domain, with remaining parts taken from reference TRBV7-2 and TRBJ1-3, reads GAGVSQSPSNKVTEKGKDVELRCDPISGHTALYWYRQSLGQGLEFLIYFQGNSAPDKSGLPSDRFSAERTGGSVSTLTIQRTQQEDSAVYLCASSDRTLTGTIYFGEGSWLTVV.

This rearrangement joins TRBV7-2 to TRBJ2-3; D is unresolved. This CDR3 is built from 15 residues. V was trimmed by 7 bases and J by 1 base, leaving 15 bases between them. Germline assignment: CDR1 SGHTA and CDR2 FQGNSA. The CDR3 region has the DNA TGTGCCAGCAAGTTACTTTGGGAAGGCACAGATACGCAGTATTTT. Encoded protein: CASKLLWEGTDTQYF.